This T cell receptor (beta chain) was documented in a study of cytomegalovirus exposure and HLA in healthy donors. Germline CDR1 and CDR2: SGDLS and YYNGEE. The CDR3 length is 13 residues. V shed 6 bases, J shed 6 bases, and the junction held 4 bases outside the gene matches. Remarks on this clone: Its antigen is as yet unknown.

It was with 60 Vbeta and 13 Jbeta primers that the PCR ran. Profiling relied on immunoSEQ multiplex PCR, and the TCRdb table lists in-frame clones only, not all of them. The table has 170,000 or so clones, 77% seen once. Study results and caveats: The authors later found most CMV-associated TCR beta chains appeared HLA-restricted. TCR beta V segments were, for the most part, productive about 87% or about 30% of the time in an earlier analysis.

The clonotype originates from a woman in her 30s in good health and CMV-seronegative. The chain combines TRBV9 with TRBJ1-1; the match to TRBD1 covers 11 bases. The material sequenced was PBMCs. CDR3 residues: CASNRDRGSEAFF. As DNA, the CDR3 is TGTGCCAGCAACCGGGACAGGGGGTCTGAAGCTTTCTTT.